These 18 T cell receptor beta chains originate from one sample sequenced in a study of OX40 agonist ivuxolimab in advanced cancers. Here immunoSEQ multiplex PCR was the method, and the copy in TCRdb shows in-frame clones only, minus some. Here the sample spans 35,000 to 50,000 clones, about 86% being singletons. The source was CD4+ or CD8+ T cells sorted from blood, collected in a trial of the OX40 agonist ivuxolimab. The receptor set was obtained from an adult with an advanced solid tumor such as melanoma, head and neck, liver or kidney cancer.

The chain employs TRBV10-3 and TRBJ2-1; TRBD2 is a possible D gene (5 bases). The CDR3 sequence is 13 residues long. Trimming took off 4 bases at V and 8 bases at J, with 12 bases between the two ends. The germline V gene has CDR1 ENHRY and CDR2 SYGVKD. CDR3 sequence (DNA): TGTGCCATCAGTGGGGCAGAGAGGGATGAGCAGTTCTTC. Translating it yields CAISGAERDEQFF.

Concerning this clone: A junction end diverges from the germline sequence, so it may reflect a read error. This sample also contains other DNA sequences that code for the same CDR3. The chain recombines TRBV4-1 with TRBJ2-2, with 7 bases matching TRBD2. The V gene's germline CDR1 is MGHRA and CDR2 YSYEKL. The CDR3 covers 17 residues. The CDR3 here is CASSLRVGLAETGELFF. The CDR3 coding sequence is TGCGCTAGCAGCCTCCGAGTAGGCCTAGCGGAGACCGGGGAGCTGTTTTTT.

The chain recombines TRBV19 with TRBJ1-1; D gene ambiguous. Trimming removed 2 bases at V and 3 bases at J, with 10 bases between. The CDR3 has 14 amino acids. Germline V gives CDR1 LNHDA, CDR2 SQIVND (reference sequence). The CDR3 DNA sequence: TGTGCCAGTAGTATAATTCATCGGGACACTGAAGCTTTCTTT. This translates into CASSIIHRDTEAFF.

The chain combines TRBV25-1 with TRBJ2-2, with D unclear. The V and J ends lost 0 bases and 1 base respectively, with 6 bases between them. Germline CDR1 reads MGHDK; CDR2 reads SYGVNS. This CDR3 is built from 15 residues. The DNA of the CDR3 is TGTGCCAGCAGTGAATACCAAATGAACACCGGGGAGCTGTTTTTT. It encodes CASSEYQMNTGELFF. The variable domain in full, completed from reference TRBV25-1 and TRBJ2-2, reads EADIYQTPRYLVIGTGKKITLECSQTMGHDKMYWYQQDPGMELHLIHYSYGVNSTEKGDLSSESTVSRIRTEHFPLTLESARPSHTSQYLCASSEYQMNTGELFFGEGSRLTVL.

The chain links TRBV28 to TRBJ2-1; possibly TRBD1 for D (7 bases). Germline CDR1 MDHEN, CDR2 SYDVKM. This CDR3 has 16 residues. V was cut by 2 bases and J by 4 bases, with 15 bases left in between. CDR3 DNA sequence: TGTGCCAGCAGTTTACCCGGGGGACAGACTTACAATGAGCAGTTCTTC. Its translation is CASSLPGGQTYNEQFF. Drawing the rest from reference TRBV28 and TRBJ2-1, the complete variable domain is DVKVTQSSRYLVKRTGEKVFLECVQDMDHENMFWYRQDPGLGLRLIYFSYDVKMKEKGDIPEGYSVSREKKERFSLILESASTNQTSMYLCASSLPGGQTYNEQFFGPGTRLTVL.

The chain links TRBV7-9 to TRBJ2-4, with 8 bases fitting TRBD1. Germline V CDR1 and CDR2: SEHNR, FQNEAQ (reference sequence). This CDR3 has 18 amino acids. Trimming took 5 bases from V and 0 from J; bases not matched to a gene: 12. DNA for the CDR3: TGTGCCAGCAGCACCTGGACAGGGTCAAATCTAGCCAAAAACATTCAGTACTTC. Translation: CASSTWTGSNLAKNIQYF.

V usage is TRBV19 and J usage is TRBJ1-1; 7 nucleotides line up with TRBD1. The germline V gene has CDR1 LNHDA and CDR2 SQIVND (reference sequence). This CDR3 region has 14 residues. With 2 bases clipped from V and 5 bases from J, the junction kept 5 bases outside the gene matches. The DNA for the CDR3 is TGTGCCAGTAGTATAAGCCAGGGGGTAACTGAAGCTTTCTTT. As protein: CASSISQGVTEAFF.

This clone occurred once. The V call is TRBV10-3, the J call TRBJ2-1; 8 positions agree with TRBD1. This CDR3 has 16 residues. The junction had 14 bases not matched to a gene; V was cut back by 7 bases and J by 6 bases. The germline CDR1 and CDR2 sequences are ENHRY and SYGVKD. The DNA of the CDR3 is TGTGCCATCACTGAACCGGGACAGGAGATTTTCAATGAGCAGTTCTTC. It specifies CAITEPGQEIFNEQFF.

V and J are TRBV4-3 and TRBJ2-1, with 8 bases matching TRBD2. The CDR3 consists of 16 residues. Germline CDR1 reads LGHNA; CDR2 reads YSLEER. The trim removed 0 bases at V and 7 bases at J, leaving 8 bases unmatched. The CDR3 sequence is CASSQDLGRAGNEQFF. For the CDR3, the DNA is TGCGCCAGCAGCCAAGATCTCGGGAGGGCGGGGAATGAGCAGTTCTTC.

The chain links TRBV6-5 to TRBJ1-1; unclear D gene. The CDR3 extends over 14 amino acids. Germline V gives CDR1 MNHEY, CDR2 SVGAGI. Trimming shortened V by 2 bases and J by 7 bases, and 14 bases separated the two germline ends. The CDR3 protein is CASSYGETSGEAFF. CDR3 sequence (DNA): TGTGCCAGCAGTTACGGAGAGACGAGTGGTGAAGCTTTCTTT.

The rearrangement uses TRBV5-4 and TRBJ1-1; D unclear. V was pared by 4 bases and J by 6 bases, with 13 bases between. This CDR3 has 13 amino acids. CDR1 is SGHNT and CDR2 is YYREEE in the germline V gene (reference sequence). CDR3 sequence reads: CASSPEMASEAFF. DNA for the CDR3: TGTGCCAGCAGCCCAGAGATGGCCTCTGAAGCTTTCTTT.

CDR3 sequence reads: CASSLLGYQPQHF. The CDR3 region has the DNA TGTGCCAGCAGCTTATTGGGCTATCAGCCCCAGCATTTT. The chain uses TRBV7-2 and TRBJ1-5, with unresolved D. Looked up from germline, CDR1 is SGHTA and CDR2 is FQGNSA. V was pared by 2 bases and J by 5 bases, with 7 bases between. The length of the CDR3 is 13 residues.

The chain has TRBV11-2 and TRBJ2-3; TRBD2 is a possible D gene (6 bases). The CDR3 has 15 residues. The germline V gene encodes CDR1 SGHAT and CDR2 FQNNGV. V was pared by 1 base and J by 2 bases, with 10 bases between. The CDR3 sequence: CASSLVRGTTDTQYF. The CDR3 DNA sequence: TGTGCCAGCAGCTTAGTCCGGGGGACCACAGATACGCAGTATTTT.

The gene calls are TRBV12-5 and TRBJ1-1; D call uncertain. The CDR3 runs to 13 residues. Germline V gene data show CDR1 as LGHNT and CDR2 as FRNRAP. V lost 0 bases to trimming and J lost 6 bases, with 8 bases between them. The CDR3 DNA reads as TGTGCTAGTGGTTTGGTACTCGGGGCTGAAGCTTTCTTT. This sequence encodes CASGLVLGAEAFF.

In this sample, this clone is medium-sized (0.01 to 0.1%). The chain employs TRBV9 and TRBJ2-7; no firm D call. The V end lost 0 bases, the J end lost 3 bases, and 7 bases lay between the germline ends. The CDR3 length is 13 residues. CDR1 is SGDLS, CDR2 YYNGEE, per germline. The CDR3 sequence is CASSVEPSYEQYF. The CDR3 nucleotides read TGTGCCAGCAGCGTAGAACCGAGCTACGAGCAGTACTTC.

This clone has a handful of counts. V gene TRBV25-1 combines with J gene TRBJ1-1; 7 nucleotides match TRBD1. This CDR3 has 15 residues. The trim removed 3 bases at V and 1 base at J, leaving 5 bases unmatched. Germline-derived CDR1 and CDR2 are MGHDK and SYGVNS. The chain's CDR3 is CASSDRTGSNTEAFF. CDR3 DNA sequence: TGTGCCAGCAGTGACCGGACAGGCTCGAACACTGAAGCTTTCTTT. Full variable domain (outside the CDR3, taken from reference TRBV25-1 and TRBJ1-1): EADIYQTPRYLVIGTGKKITLECSQTMGHDKMYWYQQDPGMELHLIHYSYGVNSTEKGDLSSESTVSRIRTEHFPLTLESARPSHTSQYLCASSDRTGSNTEAFFGQGTRLTVV.

The chain joins TRBV6-5 to TRBJ2-3; TRBD1 is a possible D gene (5 bases). This CDR3 comprises 11 residues. V was cut by 11 bases and J by 4 bases, with 10 bases left in between. In germline, CDR1 is MNHEY, CDR2 SVGAGI. CDR3 bases: TGTGCCTGCCTCAGGGCAGATACGCAGTATTTT. Residues: CACLRADTQYF.

V gene TRBV5-1 combines with J gene TRBJ2-5; 8 bases agree with TRBD2. The V gene end was trimmed by 0 bases and the J gene end by 5 bases; junction bases not matched to a gene: 6. From germline, CDR1 is SGHRS and CDR2 YFSETQ. This CDR3 has 15 residues. CDR3 amino acids: CASSLVTGGHETQYF. The DNA for the CDR3 is TGCGCCAGCAGCTTGGTTACGGGGGGGCATGAGACCCAGTACTTC.